This entry describes one TCR beta chain. The trim removed 5 bases at V and 4 bases at J, leaving 9 bases unmatched. CDR3 length equals 16 residues. Germline assignment: CDR1 MNHNY and CDR2 SVGAGI (reference sequence). The source of the sample is a study of blood T cell repertoires in COVID-19. As for the study in general: Sites in the United States, Italy and Spain provided acute and convalescent COVID-19 samples.

Authors' processing steps: Reference gene primers were amplified, and this amplification served to estimate nucleated cell counts. Libraries were prepared by immunoSEQ multiplex PCR; TCRdb keeps only in-frame clonotypes and omits some of them. The V and J calls and clone size were taken over from that table, and D and trimming were inferred from the DNA. This table holds over 130,000 clones, about 86% found once. Sequencing was performed on peripheral blood. The receptor was isolated from a man in his 70s with acute or convalescent COVID-19. The chain joins TRBV6-6 to TRBJ2-2; TRBD2 matches 8 bases. The DNA for the CDR3 is TGTGCCAGCAGTACTGGGACCCGGGAGGGCACCGGGGAGCTGTTTTTT. Its translation: CASSTGTREGTGELFF.